The rows below give T cell receptor beta chains drawn from one sample of a study of CXCR3-negative and CXCR3-positive naive CD8 T cells. TCRdb reanalyzed the 5' RACE reads and collapses them to one entry per CDR3 protein, without DNA. Its table lists about 150,000 distinct CDR3 sequences. Sequencing used naive CXCR3+ CD8+ T cells from blood. These TCRs come from a human donor in good health. Some clones in this sample may be carry-over from other donors' samples. CDR3s include the opening cysteine and the closing phenylalanine or tryptophan.

len	v_gene	j_gene	CDR3aa
15	TRBV6-4	TRBJ2-2	CASSEGGRSTGELFF
12	TRBV29-1	TRBJ2-1	CSVELGINEQFF
17	TRBV4-1	TRBJ2-3	CASSQELAGDQWDTQYF
19	TRBV12-3/TRBV12-4	TRBJ2-7	CASSTPITGGDGISYEQYF
16	TRBV7-9	TRBJ2-1	CASSLMGASPYNEQFF
15	TRBV28	TRBJ2-7	CASSLFKEQAYEQYF
16	TRBV24-1	TRBJ2-2	CATSDTGTGGIGELFF
16	TRBV6-2/TRBV6-3	TRBJ2-2	CASTQSTAENTGELFF
13	TRBV25-1	TRBJ1-1	CASSVNALSEAFF
14	TRBV27	TRBJ2-7	CASSTQWDLYEQYF
15	TRBV5-5	TRBJ2-7	CASSAEGGPSYEQYF
16	TRBV6-5	TRBJ2-2	CASSSLLGRDTGELFF
17	TRBV24-1	TRBJ2-1	CATSWGVGEGVDNEQFF
11	TRBV27	TRBJ2-3	CASSLGATQYF
15	TRBV5-5	TRBJ1-5	CASSSQYDSNQPQHF
14	TRBV7-6	TRBJ1-2	CASSSQGTSYGYTF
11	TRBV7-8	TRBJ2-7	CASSAQYEQYF
11	TRBV10-3	TRBJ1-1	CAISEGLEAFF
13	TRBV20-1	TRBJ2-5	CSARRLGWETQYF
13	TRBV5-1	TRBJ2-7	CASSSDITYEQYF
15	TRBV7-2	TRBJ1-5	CASSLDQYSNQPQHF
14	TRBV10-2	TRBJ2-7	CASTESPPDYEQYF
18	TRBV29-1	TRBJ2-1	CSVIGTTSGRDSYNEQFF
13	TRBV11-2	TRBJ2-7	CASSSTGLYEQYF
15	TRBV9	TRBJ2-2	CASSVGDRDTGELFF
14	TRBV7-8	TRBJ2-1	CASSLGQGGNEQFF
14	TRBV5-4	TRBJ2-7	CASSLSGRFYEQYF
15	TRBV11-2	TRBJ1-1	CASSLGGGVFTEAFF
14	TRBV5-6	TRBJ2-1	CASSFQGLYNEQFF
14	TRBV12-3/TRBV12-4	TRBJ2-1	CASSFGFAQDEQFF
13	TRBV19	TRBJ1-1	CASSFGANTEAFF
15	TRBV10-1	TRBJ2-1	CASRLFQGTASRRFF